This T cell receptor beta chain comes out of a study of OX40 agonist ivuxolimab in advanced cancers. Germline CDR1 SGHRS, CDR2 YFSETQ. The CDR3 has 15 residues. Trimming shortened V by 0 bases and J by 5 bases, and 11 bases separated the two germline ends. TCRdb keeps only in-frame clones here, not all; method: immunoSEQ multiplex PCR. The sample lists about 72,000 clones; just over 85% were seen once. Sample: CD4+ or CD8+ T cells sorted from blood, taken in a trial of the OX40 agonist ivuxolimab. This TCR derives from an adult with an advanced solid tumor such as melanoma, head and neck, liver or kidney cancer. This chain uses TRBV5-1 with TRBJ2-2; D gene uncertain. CDR3 DNA: TGCGCCAGCAGCTTGGTTCTTACCGGGACCGGGGAGCTGTTTTTT. This translates into CASSLVLTGTGELFF.